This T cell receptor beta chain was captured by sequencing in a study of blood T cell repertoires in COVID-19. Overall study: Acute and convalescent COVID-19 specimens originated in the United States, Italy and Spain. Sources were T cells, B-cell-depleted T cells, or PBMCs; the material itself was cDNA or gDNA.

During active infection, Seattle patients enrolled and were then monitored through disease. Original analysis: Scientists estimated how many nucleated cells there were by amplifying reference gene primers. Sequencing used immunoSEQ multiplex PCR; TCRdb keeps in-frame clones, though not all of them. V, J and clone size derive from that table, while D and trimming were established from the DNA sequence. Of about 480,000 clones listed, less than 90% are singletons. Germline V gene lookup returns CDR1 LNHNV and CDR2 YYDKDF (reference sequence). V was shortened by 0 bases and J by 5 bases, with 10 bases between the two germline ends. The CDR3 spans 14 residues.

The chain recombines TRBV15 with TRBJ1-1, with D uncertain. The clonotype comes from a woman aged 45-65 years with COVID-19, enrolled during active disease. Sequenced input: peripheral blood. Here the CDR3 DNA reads TGTGCCACCAGCAGAGATCTGGGGAGGACTGAAGCTTTCTTT. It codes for CATSRDLGRTEAFF.